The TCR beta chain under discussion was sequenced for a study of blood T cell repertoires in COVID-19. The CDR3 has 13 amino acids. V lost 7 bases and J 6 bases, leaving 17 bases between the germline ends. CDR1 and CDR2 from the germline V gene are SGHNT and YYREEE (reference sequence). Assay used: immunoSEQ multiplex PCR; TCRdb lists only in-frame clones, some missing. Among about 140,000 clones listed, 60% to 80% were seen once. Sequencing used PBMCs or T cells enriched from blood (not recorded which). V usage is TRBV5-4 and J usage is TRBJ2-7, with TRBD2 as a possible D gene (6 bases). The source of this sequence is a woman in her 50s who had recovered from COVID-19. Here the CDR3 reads CASATRPQGEQYF. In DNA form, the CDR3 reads TGTGCCAGCGCGACTAGACCTCAGGGCGAGCAGTACTTC.